This T cell receptor beta chain is from a study of blood T cell repertoires in COVID-19. Study in general: Sources were T cells, B-cell-depleted T cells, or PBMCs; the material itself was cDNA or gDNA.

The data were produced by immunoSEQ multiplex PCR, yet TCRdb's version contains in-frame clones alone and is incomplete. The data contain 99,000 or so clones, about 91% of them singletons. CDR1 is LNHDA and CDR2 is SQIVND in the germline V gene (reference sequence). The germline V and J ends were trimmed by 7 bases and 3 bases, with 18 bases remaining between them. This CDR3 has 15 residues. This sequence joins TRBV19 and TRBJ1-2; weak D call: TRBD1 (6 bases). Sequencing input: peripheral blood. This TCR derives from a human donor in a cohort sampled during active COVID-19. The CDR3 protein is CASNPGQRGDYGYTF. The CDR3 region has the DNA TGTGCCAGTAACCCAGGACAGCGAGGTGACTATGGCTACACCTTC.